This record looks at one T cell receptor beta chain sequence and its context. Its antigen is not identified. The data stem from a study of early stage breast cancer tumors. The CDR3 consists of 14 residues. Germline V gene sequence: CDR1 MNHNY, CDR2 SVGAGI (reference sequence). V trimming: 8 bases; J trimming: 5 bases; junction bases outside the gene matches: 5. Sequencing used immunoSEQ multiplex PCR; TCRdb keeps in-frame clones, though not all of them. The top ten hold around 4.7% of the sample, which has tens of thousands of clones, 85% to 95% seen once. General observations from the study: Functional markers like CD4, CD8 and FOXP3 were missed in bulk sequencing.

This clonotype was obtained from a person between 65 and 79 years old with breast cancer. The chain uses TRBV6-6 and TRBJ2-2, with TRBD1 identical over 10 bases. The sequencing input was blood. Here the CDR3 DNA reads TGTGCCAGCTCCTGGACAGGGGGGACCGGGGAGCTGTTTTTT. Translation gives CASSWTGGTGELFF.